Shown below are 14 T cell receptor beta chains from a single sample sequenced in a study of control samples from healthy donors and cancer patients. TCRdb keeps only in-frame clones here, not all; method: immunoSEQ multiplex PCR. The table records about 150,000 clones, 80% to 95% of them present only once. The sample consisted of blood. The receptors were sampled from a man between 18 and 35 years old in good health.

This chain links TRBV28 with TRBJ1-5, with 7 nucleotides matching TRBD1. The CDR3 has 14 amino acids. After removal of 5 bases from V and 4 bases from J, the junction contained 5 bases not matched to a gene. The germline gives CDR1 MDHEN, CDR2 SYDVKM. In DNA, the CDR3 is TGTGCCAGCAGTCAAAAGGGGGCGAATCAGCCCCAGCATTTT. Translating gives CASSQKGANQPQHF. The full variable domain, with the rest looked up from reference TRBV28 and TRBJ1-5, is DVKVTQSSRYLVKRTGEKVFLECVQDMDHENMFWYRQDPGLGLRLIYFSYDVKMKEKGDIPEGYSVSREKKERFSLILESASTNQTSMYLCASSQKGANQPQHFGDGTRLSIL.

CDR3 coding DNA: TGTGCCAGCAGGGTCACCGGACGGTCCTTTGGTATGGCCCAGCATTTT. As protein: CASRVTGRSFGMAQHF. V gene TRBV28 combines with J gene TRBJ1-5; D unclear. Germline V gene lookup returns CDR1 MDHEN and CDR2 SYDVKM. The CDR3 covers 16 residues. V dropped 6 bases and J dropped 11 bases, with 26 bases sitting between them.

The chain uses TRBV4-1 and TRBJ2-5, with 11 bases matching TRBD2. Germline trimming cut 0 bases from V and 0 bases from J; bases unmatched to any gene: 6. The CDR3 extends over 18 amino acids. The V gene's germline CDR1 is MGHRA and CDR2 YSYEKL. CDR3 coding DNA: TGCGCCAGCAGCCAAGAATTGGGACTAGCGGAGTACCAAGAGACCCAGTACTTC. Its protein product is CASSQELGLAEYQETQYF.

This clone has only one observation. The rearrangement uses TRBV28 and TRBJ2-7, with D perhaps TRBD1 (6 bases). The CDR3 is made up of 12 amino acids. V was shortened by 6 bases and J by 7 bases, with 13 bases between the two germline ends. CDR1 and CDR2 from the germline V gene are MDHEN and SYDVKM. The CDR3 spells CASSPFRGEQYF. CDR3 nucleotides: TGTGCCAGCAGCCCCTTTAGGGGGGAGCAGTACTTC.

As regards this clone: This may arise from a read error, as a much more abundant clone is one base away. The chain recombines TRBV2 with TRBJ2-3; D might be TRBD2 (5 bases). The CDR3 is 13 amino acids. Germline V gene lookup returns CDR1 SNHLY and CDR2 FYNNEI. Trimming pared 3 bases from V and 1 base from J, leaving 5 bases between. The CDR3 coding sequence is TGTGCCAGCAGTGAGAGGGGCACAGATACGCAGTATTTT. This codes for CASSERGTDTQYF.

This chain uses TRBV30 with TRBJ1-1, with D unresolved. V was clipped by 3 bases and J by 8 bases, with 16 bases between them. Germline CDR1 GTSNPN, CDR2 SVGIG (reference sequence). This CDR3 has 13 residues. The CDR3, as DNA: TGTGCCTGGAGAGAAGCCCCGTACCCCGAAGCTTTCTTT. Translation gives CAWREAPYPEAFF.

The genes are TRBV7-9 and TRBJ1-1; 7 bases fit TRBD1. From germline, CDR1 is SEHNR and CDR2 FQNEAQ (reference sequence). This CDR3 contains 14 residues. V shed 3 bases and J 6 bases; nucleotides not matched to a gene: 7. The CDR3 here is CASSFQGGYAEAFF. The CDR3 DNA is TGTGCCAGCAGCTTCCAGGGGGGGTATGCTGAAGCTTTCTTT.

J is TRBJ1-4 and V is TRBV19, with D perhaps TRBD1 (5 bases). V was clipped by 4 bases and J by 0 bases, with 12 bases between them. The CDR3 consists of 16 residues. The germline V gene encodes CDR1 LNHDA and CDR2 SQIVND (reference sequence). DNA for the CDR3: TGTGCCAGTAGTAGGGGGGACGGTTCAACTAATGAAAAACTGTTTTTT. This codes for CASSRGDGSTNEKLFF.

The chain links TRBV7-9 to TRBJ2-1; D is undetermined. CDR1 is SEHNR and CDR2 is FQNEAQ in the germline V gene (reference sequence). This CDR3 spans 11 amino acids. Trimming left V 2 bases short and J 6 bases short, with 2 bases between. The CDR3, as DNA: TGTGCCAGCAGCTTACTCAATGAGCAGTTCTTC. Protein: CASSLLNEQFF. Full variable domain (missing parts from reference TRBV7-9 and TRBJ2-1): DTGVSQNPRHKITKRGQNVTFRCDPISEHNRLYWYRQTLGQGPEFLTYFQNEAQLEKSRLLSDRFSAERPKGSFSTLEIQRTEQGDSAMYLCASSLLNEQFFGPGTRLTVL.

Here the CDR3 DNA reads TGTGCCAGCAGTTACCCCCCAGATACGCAGTATTTT. This gives the protein CASSYPPDTQYF. The gene calls are TRBV6-5 and TRBJ2-3, with no clear D. Germline V gene data show CDR1 as MNHEY and CDR2 as SVGAGI. The CDR3 covers 12 residues. With 2 bases removed from V and 4 bases from J, the gap between germline ends came to 4 bases.

The chain combines TRBV3-1 (or the pseudogene TRBV3-2) with TRBJ1-2; D is unresolved. The CDR3 runs 14 residues. CDR1 and CDR2 (germline): LGHDT, YNNKEL (reference sequence). Deletions cut 4 bases from V and 2 bases from J, with 11 bases between. The CDR3 spells CASSRLLGNYGYTF. CDR3 nucleotides: TGTGCCAGCAGCCGGCTTCTGGGAAACTATGGCTACACCTTC.

The rearrangement links TRBV10-2 to TRBJ1-5, with D hard to call. Trimming removed 9 bases from V and 0 bases from J, with 12 bases in between. CDR1 is WSHSY, CDR2 SAAADI, per germline. CDR3 length: 14 residues. CDR3 in DNA: TGCGCCAGTTCGGAGTTTTATAGCAATCAGCCCCAGCATTTT. Translation: CASSEFYSNQPQHF.

The chain's CDR3 is CASSHLFESGTGLGEQYF. CDR3 nucleotides: TGTGCCAGCAGCCATCTCTTCGAATCCGGGACAGGTTTAGGCGAGCAGTACTTC. The rearrangement joins TRBV5-5 to TRBJ2-7; 8 nucleotides align to TRBD1. Per germline, CDR1 SGHKS and CDR2 YYEKEE (reference sequence). V shed 4 bases and J 6 bases; nucleotides not matched to a gene: 21. The CDR3 runs to 18 residues.

This sequence joins TRBV5-1 and TRBJ2-1; D remains unclear. CDR3 length: 13 amino acids. The V gene's germline CDR1 is SGHRS and CDR2 YFSETQ. The ends were cut back, 0 bases at V and 3 bases at J, with 4 bases in the middle. The CDR3 region has the DNA TGCGCCAGCAGCTTGGGATACTACAATGAGCAGTTCTTC. It encodes CASSLGYYNEQFF.